This record covers a single TCR beta chain. This record comes from a study of blood T cell repertoires in COVID-19. Background on the study: Italy, Spain and the United States were the sources of the convalescent and acute COVID-19 samples. Sources were T cells, B-cell-depleted T cells, or PBMCs; the material itself was cDNA or gDNA.

V gave up 2 bases and J gave up 4 bases; unmatched junction bases: 8. This CDR3 has 16 residues. Germline V CDR1 and CDR2: SGHDT, YYEEEE. Original processing notes: Scientists estimated how many nucleated cells there were by amplifying reference gene primers. Here immunoSEQ multiplex PCR was the method, and the copy in TCRdb shows in-frame clones only, minus some. V and J calls plus clone size are reproduced from that table; the DNA served to infer D and trimming. The sample consists of 60,000 or so clones, 90% of them appearing once. The TCR was taken from a man between 60 and 70 years old with active COVID-19. The chain couples TRBV5-6 to TRBJ2-3; TRBD1 matches at 9 bases. The specimen was peripheral blood. For the CDR3, the DNA is TGTGCCAGCAGCTTTTTGGGACAGGGCATTGCAGATACGCAGTATTTT. Translated: CASSFLGQGIADTQYF.